This TCR beta chain was profiled in a study of a mutant IDH1 vaccine in newly diagnosed glioma. The overall study: Patients under treatment included 62.5% males and about 38% females and had a mean age of around 40 years.

Here immunoSEQ multiplex PCR was the method, and the copy in TCRdb shows in-frame clones only, minus some. Seen here are tens of thousands of clones, roughly 74% observed once, and the top ten hold approximately 4.8%. As to this clone: Its antigen is currently unknown.

Noted time point: week 35, safety follow-up. Doses of 300 ug of mutant IDH1 20-mer peptide were given with topical imiquimod. Per germline, CDR1 SGHRS and CDR2 YFSETQ. The CDR3 is made up of 14 amino acids. The ends lost 3 bases at V and 9 bases at J; junction bases unmatched: 8. This chain connects TRBV5-1 to TRBJ2-3; 9 bases fit TRBD2. This TCR came from a middle-aged man with glioma. Source: PBMCs, taken from a glioma patient whose treatment included an IDH1 peptide vaccine. CDR3 DNA sequence: TGCGCCAGCAGCTCCGAGCGGGGGGTAGGCACGCAGTATTTT. Protein: CASSSERGVGTQYF.